This T cell receptor (beta chain) was observed in a study of T cells in Graves' hyperthyroidism and ophthalmopathy. Regarding the study as a whole: In blood, most of the thyroid clonotypes expanded above 0.001 were also present.

A patient was excluded if there was uncontrolled infection, other autoimmune disease, pregnancy or lactation. For the diagnoses, clinical symptoms, serum thyroxine and TRAb, thyroid ultrasound and orbital computed tomography were used. There were TCR beta CDR3 regions amplified from RNA transcripts. The HTBI primer set served for first-round RT-PCR of the TCR CDR3. TCRdb recomputed calls from the multiplex PCR reads with MiXCR, one row per CDR3 protein. The sample includes over 350,000 distinct CDR3 sequences, about an eighth of them seen just once. Trimming at V came to 4 bases and at J to 2 bases, leaving 1 base not matched to a gene. CDR3 length equals 15 residues. Germline V gives CDR1 LGHDT, CDR2 YNNKEL (reference sequence). This clonotype showed up many times. What it binds is not known.

V is TRBV3-1 and J is TRBJ2-6, with 8 bases identical to TRBD1. Sequenced: blood. The sequence came from a man aged 45-65 years with Graves' ophthalmopathy. In DNA form, the CDR3 reads TGTGCCAGCAGCCCAGGGGGCGCTGGGGCCAACGTCCTGACTTTC. Encoded protein: CASSPGGAGANVLTF.